A single T cell receptor (beta chain) is shown here with its context. Its target is unknown. The CDR3 spans 15 residues. V was cut by 3 bases and J by 4 bases, with 13 bases left in between. Germline CDR1 and CDR2: MDHEN and SYDVKM. A split of CD4+ cells into CD45RA+ naive and CD45RA-negative memory subsets was performed. Assay: immunoSEQ multiplex PCR; the TCRdb copy retains only in-frame clones and omits some. The data show approximately 2.5 million clones, 80% to 95% seen once. These data belong to a study of shared clonotypes between healthy human individuals. General study results and limits: Among donors, clonotype sharing was expected to be affected by sequencing depth. A reduction in generation probabilities was seen for non-shared clonotypes relative to those shared by all four donors.

The sequenced sample consisted of naive CD4+ T cells from PBMCs. Subset noted: CD45RA+ positively selected. This clonotype was sampled from a man between 18 and 29 years old in good health. Some clones in this sample may be carry-over from other donors' samples. The rearrangement links TRBV28 to TRBJ2-1; no clear D gene. In DNA, the CDR3 is TGTGCCAGCAGTTTTTCGGGTCCAGGTTACAATGAGCAGTTCTTC. Encoded protein: CASSFSGPGYNEQFF.